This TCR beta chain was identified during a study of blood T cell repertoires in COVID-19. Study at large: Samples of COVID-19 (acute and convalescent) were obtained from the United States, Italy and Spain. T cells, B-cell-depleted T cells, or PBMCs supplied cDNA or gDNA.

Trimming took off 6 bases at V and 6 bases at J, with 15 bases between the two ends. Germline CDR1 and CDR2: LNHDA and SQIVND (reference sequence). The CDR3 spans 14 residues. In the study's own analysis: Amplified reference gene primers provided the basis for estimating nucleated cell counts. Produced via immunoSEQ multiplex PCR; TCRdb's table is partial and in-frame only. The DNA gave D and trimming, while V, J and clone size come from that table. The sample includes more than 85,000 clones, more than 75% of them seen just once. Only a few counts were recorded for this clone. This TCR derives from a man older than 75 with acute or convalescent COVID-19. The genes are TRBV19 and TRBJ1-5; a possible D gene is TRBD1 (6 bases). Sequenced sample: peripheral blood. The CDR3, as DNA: TGTGCCAGTAGATCCCTGACAGGTGGTCAGCCCCAGCATTTT. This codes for CASRSLTGGQPQHF.